Below, 23 T cell receptor beta chains from the same sample are listed, as sequenced in a study of cytomegalovirus exposure and HLA in healthy donors. PCR involved 60 Vbeta and 13 Jbeta primers. Libraries were prepared by immunoSEQ multiplex PCR; TCRdb keeps only in-frame clonotypes and omits some of them. Listed are approximately 200,000 clones; roughly 0.74% falls within the top ten. Sequencing used PBMCs. These receptors all come from a boy aged 5-17 years in good health and CMV-seronegative.

The chain employs TRBV7-6 and TRBJ1-3; 9 bases map to TRBD1. The germline V gene encodes CDR1 SGHVS and CDR2 FNYEAQ. The CDR3 runs 15 residues. J lost 9 bases, V lost 5 bases, and 11 bases had no gene match. The CDR3 coding sequence is TGTGCCAGCAGCCCCGGACAGGGGCGGGGTGGCACCATATATTTT. Its translation: CASSPGQGRGGTIYF.

The chain recombines TRBV28 with TRBJ2-7; 9 bases fit TRBD1. CDR1 MDHEN and CDR2 SYDVKM come from the germline V gene. Losses at the gene ends were 8 bases for V and 2 bases for J; bases not matched to a gene: 10. This CDR3 region has 15 residues. CDR3 sequence reads: CASQGVGQGTYEQYF. The CDR3, as DNA: TGTGCCAGCCAAGGAGTGGGACAGGGTACCTACGAGCAGTACTTC.

The chain recombines TRBV15 with TRBJ2-2; 9 bases agree with TRBD1. The junction had 6 bases not matched to a gene; V was cut back by 0 bases and J by 7 bases. The length of the CDR3 is 16 residues. Germline lookup yields CDR1 LNHNV and CDR2 YYDKDF (reference sequence). The CDR3 sequence is CATSRDFDRGNGELFF. DNA for the CDR3: TGTGCCACCAGCAGAGATTTTGACAGGGGGAACGGGGAGCTGTTTTTT.

CDR3 sequence (DNA): TGTGCCAGCAGCTTGGTGGGGCTCCAGGCCGAGCAGTACTTC. This translates into CASSLVGLQAEQYF. The V call is TRBV5-5, the J call TRBJ2-7, with a possible D match to TRBD1 (5 bases). Between the trimmed V and J ends, which lost 0 bases and 6 bases, there was a span of 13 bases. Germline CDR1 SGHKS, CDR2 YYEKEE (reference sequence). The CDR3 consists of 14 residues.

About this clone itself: The same CDR3 can be traced to other DNA sequences in this sample. This rearrangement joins TRBV19 to TRBJ2-2; D gene ambiguous. Per germline, CDR1 LNHDA and CDR2 SQIVND (reference sequence). CDR3 length equals 14 residues. V was shortened by 3 bases and J by 2 bases, with 7 bases between the two germline ends. CDR3 coding DNA: TGTGCCAGTAGTATTGGAGTTAACACCGGGGAGCTGTTTTTT. Protein product: CASSIGVNTGELFF. The complete variable domain, with remaining parts taken from reference TRBV19 and TRBJ2-2, reads DGGITQSPKYLFRKEGQNVTLSCEQNLNHDAMYWYRQDPGQGLRLIYYSQIVNDFQKGDIAEGYSVSREKKESFPLTVTSAQKNPTAFYLCASSIGVNTGELFFGEGSRLTVL.

The chain recombines TRBV27 with TRBJ2-3; 10 nucleotides line up with TRBD2. The germline CDR1 and CDR2 sequences are MNHEY and SMNVEV (reference sequence). CDR3 length equals 15 residues. The V and J ends lost 7 bases and 8 bases, in that order; junction bases with no gene match: 12. This CDR3 reads CASTLSGGARGTQYF. DNA for the CDR3: TGTGCCAGCACCCTGAGCGGGGGGGCCAGGGGTACGCAGTATTTT.

V and J are TRBV7-9 and TRBJ2-1, with 11 positions matching TRBD1. CDR3 length: 17 amino acids. Germline CDR1 and CDR2: SEHNR and FQNEAQ (reference sequence). V shed 5 bases and J 3 bases; nucleotides not matched to a gene: 9. CDR3 amino acids: CASSPGSGTGGYNEQFF. For the CDR3, the DNA is TGTGCCAGCAGCCCCGGGAGCGGGACAGGGGGCTACAATGAGCAGTTCTTC.

The chain joins TRBV5-5 to TRBJ1-5; no clear D gene. Looked up from germline, CDR1 is SGHKS and CDR2 is YYEKEE (reference sequence). V lost 0 bases and J 0 bases, leaving 10 bases between the germline ends. CDR3 size: 16 residues. CDR3 DNA sequence: TGTGCCAGCAGCTTGGCCCCCCCTTATAGCAATCAGCCCCAGCATTTT. Its protein is CASSLAPPYSNQPQHF.

The rearrangement uses TRBV28 and TRBJ1-5; TRBD1 might be the D (6 bases). V was shortened by 3 bases and J by 2 bases, with 11 bases between the two germline ends. CDR1 MDHEN and CDR2 SYDVKM come from the germline V gene. The CDR3 covers 15 residues. The DNA of the CDR3 is TGTGCCAGCAGTTTGCGCAGGGGAGGCAATCAGCCCCAGCATTTT. Amino acids: CASSLRRGGNQPQHF.

The V call is TRBV19, the J call TRBJ2-2, with a possible D match to TRBD2 (6 bases). The CDR3 runs 15 residues. Germline V gives CDR1 LNHDA, CDR2 SQIVND (reference sequence). V lost 3 bases to trimming and J lost 5 bases, with 13 bases between them. DNA for the CDR3: TGTGCCAGTAGTATTTGGGCGGCGGGGACCGGGGAGCTGTTTTTT. Encoded protein: CASSIWAAGTGELFF.

This chain connects TRBV5-5 to TRBJ1-4, with 7 bases lining up with TRBD1. Trimming at V came to 5 bases and at J to 4 bases, leaving 5 bases not matched to a gene. This CDR3 comprises 14 residues. Germline loops: CDR1 SGHKS, CDR2 YYEKEE (reference sequence). CDR3 nucleotides: TGTGCCAGCAGTCGACAGGGTCTTAATGAAAAACTGTTTTTT. It specifies CASSRQGLNEKLFF.

The chain employs TRBV2 and TRBJ2-7; D may be TRBD1 (5 bases). The CDR3 sequence is 15 residues long. CDR1 and CDR2 (germline): SNHLY, FYNNEI. The V and J ends lost 7 bases and 0 bases respectively, with 16 bases between them. The CDR3 nucleotides read TGTGCCAGCAACTCGAAGGGCAGGGACTCCTACGAGCAGTACTTC. Its protein is CASNSKGRDSYEQYF.

The V and J genes are TRBV25-1 and TRBJ2-1; 12 bases map to TRBD2. Germline values: CDR1 MGHDK, CDR2 SYGVNS. The trim removed 6 bases at V and 10 bases at J, leaving 4 bases unmatched. This CDR3 has 13 residues. The CDR3 DNA reads as TGTGCCAGCAGACTAGCGGGGGGTCAGGAGCAGTTCTTC. This encodes CASRLAGGQEQFF.

The chain carries TRBV7-2 and TRBJ1-5, with 7 bases that match TRBD1. This CDR3 region has 16 residues. CDR1 SGHTA and CDR2 FQGNSA come from the germline V gene. J was trimmed by 7 bases and V by 1 base; bases with no gene match: 10. The CDR3: CASSLVAGGVKQPQHF. Written as DNA, the CDR3 is TGTGCCAGCAGCTTAGTGGCAGGGGGTGTGAAACAGCCCCAGCATTTT.

V usage is TRBV6-6 and J usage is TRBJ2-3; unclear D gene. CDR1 is MNHNY, CDR2 SVGAGI, per germline (reference sequence). Trimming removed 5 bases at V and 1 base at J, with 7 bases between. CDR3 length: 13 residues. The CDR3 nucleotides read TGTGCCAGCAGTCACCCGGGCACAGATACGCAGTATTTT. As protein: CASSHPGTDTQYF.

The V call is TRBV4-1, the J call TRBJ2-2, with 12 bases fitting TRBD1. In germline, CDR1 is MGHRA, CDR2 YSYEKL. V dropped 3 bases and J dropped 0; count of bases not matched to a gene: 5. The CDR3 is made up of 18 amino acids. This chain's CDR3 is CASSHPRDRGPNTGELFF. The CDR3 coding sequence is TGCGCCAGCAGCCATCCCCGGGACAGGGGGCCGAACACCGGGGAGCTGTTTTTT.

The V gene is TRBV30, the J gene TRBJ1-1; TRBD1 aligns across 10 bases. CDR1 is GTSNPN, CDR2 SVGIG, per germline (reference sequence). The CDR3 extends over 13 amino acids. The V and J ends lost 2 bases and 7 bases, in that order; junction bases with no gene match: 4. The CDR3 nucleotides read TGTGCCTGGAGTCCGGACAGGGGGGGTGAAGCTTTCTTT. It encodes CAWSPDRGGEAFF.

The CDR3 region has the DNA TGCAGTGCTAGAGATCCGAATGAGCAGTTCTTC. Amino acids: CSARDPNEQFF. V usage is TRBV20-1 and J usage is TRBJ2-1; D call uncertain. Germline CDR1 is DFQATT and CDR2 is SNEGSKA (reference sequence). The CDR3 has 11 amino acids. V was pared by 0 bases and J by 7 bases, with 4 bases between.

The chain couples TRBV15 to TRBJ1-6; no clear D. The V gene lost 6 bases and the J gene lost 2 bases, with 14 bases spanning the gap. The CDR3 is 16 residues long. In germline, CDR1 is LNHNV, CDR2 YYDKDF (reference sequence). CDR3 sequence reads: CATSSGESTYNSPLHF. CDR3 bases: TGTGCCACCAGTTCGGGAGAGTCGACCTATAATTCACCCCTCCACTTT.

The V and J genes are TRBV4-3 and TRBJ1-4, with D maybe TRBD1 (5 bases). The CDR3 sequence is 15 residues long. Germline V CDR1 and CDR2: LGHNA, YSLEER. Trimming removed 1 base at V and 7 bases at J, with 13 bases between. The DNA of the CDR3 is TGCGCCAGCAGCCAAGGTGGCAGGGTGGGTGAAAAACTGTTTTTT. Residues: CASSQGGRVGEKLFF.

The chain combines TRBV11-2 with TRBJ2-2; 8 bases match TRBD2. CDR1 is SGHAT, CDR2 FQNNGV, per germline. CDR3 length: 18 amino acids. V was pared by 6 bases and J by 4 bases, with 16 bases of the junction left unmatched. DNA for the CDR3: TGTGCCAGCAGTTCCCAGCGGGGGTATTCTCGGGGCACCGGGGAGCTGTTTTTT. Amino acids: CASSSQRGYSRGTGELFF.

The chain uses TRBV6-4 and TRBJ2-1; D is perhaps TRBD1 (6 bases). CDR1 and CDR2 from the germline V gene are MRHNA and SNTAGT. V lost 2 bases to trimming and J lost 6 bases, with 17 bases between them. There are 16 residues in the CDR3. The CDR3 loop is CASSDDGGRGANEQFF. The DNA of the CDR3 is TGTGCCAGCAGTGACGATGGGGGCAGGGGTGCCAATGAGCAGTTCTTC.

The chain joins TRBV7-9 to TRBJ1-3; D is perhaps TRBD1 (5 bases). Per the germline V gene, CDR1 is SEHNR and CDR2 is FQNEAQ (reference sequence). With 6 bases removed from V and 3 bases from J, the gap between germline ends came to 15 bases. This CDR3 contains 15 residues. DNA of the CDR3: TGTGCCAGCAGACCCCCCTTCAGGGTTGGAAACACCATATATTTT. This sequence encodes CASRPPFRVGNTIYF.